Described below is a single TCR beta chain sequence and its context. Its antigen remains unidentified. These data come from a study of T cell responses to AZD1222 COVID-19 vaccine. Study-level information: Second-dose timings of about 4 or about 12 weeks were pooled.

The V end was cut by 3 bases, the J end by 7 bases, with 27 bases between. CDR3 size: 19 residues. Germline CDR1 LGHNA, CDR2 YSLEER. Study-wide findings and caveats: Spike-specific TCR breadth and depth rose after two AZD1222 doses. Reportedly, close to half of spike-specific TCRs are directed against unmutated variant regions.

Some clones are missing from TCRdb's copy, which holds only in-frame ones; the method was immunoSEQ multiplex PCR. Here the sample spans more than 150,000 clones, around 92% being singletons. The TCR originated in an adult in good health. The sequencing here drew on peripheral blood, taken on day 0 of AZD1222 vaccination. The chain joins TRBV4-3 to TRBJ2-2; TRBD1 or TRBD2 may be the D gene (6 bases each). The CDR3 spells CASSQANWGDTVLGGELFF. The CDR3 coding sequence is TGCGCCAGCAGCCAGGCTAATTGGGGGGACACCGTTTTGGGCGGGGAGCTGTTTTTT.